What follows are 24 T cell receptor beta chains derived from one specimen sequenced in a study of cytomegalovirus exposure and HLA in healthy donors. Sequencing used immunoSEQ multiplex PCR; TCRdb keeps in-frame clones, though not all of them. Of 120,000 or so clones listed, roughly 89% were seen once; the top ten hold around 1.9%. The sequenced sample was PBMCs. These receptors were taken from a woman aged 18-35 years in good health and CMV-seronegative.

The chain combines TRBV27 with TRBJ2-3; D is possibly TRBD2 (5 bases). This CDR3 is 17 amino acids long. V lost 1 base, J lost 0 bases, and 14 bases lay in between. Germline V gene sequence: CDR1 MNHEY, CDR2 SMNVEV (reference sequence). The CDR3 reads CASSLFGVPSSTDTQYF. DNA for the CDR3: TGTGCCAGCAGTTTATTCGGGGTTCCTTCTAGCACAGATACGCAGTATTTT.

This chain joins TRBV4-2 and TRBJ2-1; D might be TRBD1 (5 bases). CDR3 length equals 14 residues. Looked up from germline, CDR1 is LGHNA and CDR2 is YNFKEQ. Trimming pared 1 base from V and 4 bases from J, leaving 8 bases between. CDR3 region: CASSQAPGYNEQFF. The CDR3 DNA is TGTGCCAGCAGCCAAGCCCCAGGGTACAATGAGCAGTTCTTC.

The chain combines TRBV13 with TRBJ1-1; TRBD1 agrees at 8 bases. The ends lost 5 bases at V and 7 bases at J; junction bases unmatched: 6. Germline CDR1 is PRHDT and CDR2 is FYEKMQ (reference sequence). The CDR3 covers 13 residues. CDR3 protein: CASSRDRGGEAFF. The CDR3 DNA reads TGTGCCAGCAGCCGTGACAGGGGTGGTGAAGCTTTCTTT.

J is TRBJ2-7 and V is TRBV18, with TRBD1 matching 11 bases. The CDR3 length is 15 residues. Trimming cost V 4 bases and J 4 bases; bases outside gene matches: 6. CDR1 KGHSH and CDR2 LQKENI come from the germline V gene. The CDR3 DNA sequence: TGTGCCAGCTCACAGGACAGGGGGCGCGTATACGAGCAGTACTTC. This codes for CASSQDRGRVYEQYF.

V and J are TRBV5-4 and TRBJ1-2; D remains ambiguous. Germline lookup yields CDR1 SGHNT and CDR2 YYREEE (reference sequence). Trimming removed 5 bases from V and 4 bases from J, with 15 bases in between. The CDR3 sequence is 14 residues long. The CDR3, as DNA: TGTGCCAGCAGTTCGAGGGATTACTCCTATGGCTACACCTTC. Amino acids: CASSSRDYSYGYTF. The variable domain in full, completed from reference TRBV5-4 and TRBJ1-2, reads ETGVTQSPTHLIKTRGQQVTLRCSSQSGHNTVSWYQQALGQGPQFIFQYYREEENGRGNFPPRFSGLQFPNYSSELNVNALELDDSALYLCASSSRDYSYGYTFGSGTRLTVV.

V usage is TRBV28 and J usage is TRBJ2-3; possible D gene TRBD2, 5 bases. This CDR3 is 14 amino acids long. Looked up from germline, CDR1 is MDHEN and CDR2 is SYDVKM. V was pared by 3 bases and J by 7 bases, with 14 bases between. The CDR3 nucleotides are TGTGCCAGCAGTTTGGCCCCGAGGGAGTATACGCAGTATTTT. It translates to CASSLAPREYTQYF.

The chain has TRBV11-3 and TRBJ2-3; 7 positions agree with TRBD2. The V gene end was trimmed by 5 bases and the J gene end by 0 bases; junction bases not matched to a gene: 11. CDR3 size: 17 residues. Per germline, CDR1 SGHNT and CDR2 YENEEA. CDR3 residues: CASSPQAGSGSTDTQYF. The CDR3, as DNA: TGTGCCAGCAGCCCCCAAGCGGGATCGGGAAGCACAGATACGCAGTATTTT.

This chain joins TRBV9 and TRBJ2-3, with 9 positions matching TRBD1. CDR3 length equals 17 residues. Unmatched junction bases numbered 5, after V lost 0 bases and J lost 0 bases. The germline V gene encodes CDR1 SGDLS and CDR2 YYNGEE. In DNA, the CDR3 is TGTGCCAGCAGCGTAGCCGACAGGGGGATTAGCACAGATACGCAGTATTTT. This encodes CASSVADRGISTDTQYF.

The chain joins TRBV9 to TRBJ1-1, with 7 bases identical to TRBD1. V lost 3 bases to trimming and J lost 4 bases; unmatched junction nucleotides: 9. The CDR3 covers 15 residues. Germline values: CDR1 SGDLS, CDR2 YYNGEE. CDR3 region: CASSATTGAGTEAFF. The CDR3 region has the DNA TGTGCCAGCAGCGCAACTACAGGGGCTGGCACTGAAGCTTTCTTT. The full variable domain, with the rest looked up from reference TRBV9 and TRBJ1-1, is DSGVTQTPKHLITATGQRVTLRCSPRSGDLSVYWYQQSLDQGLQFLIQYYNGEERAKGNILERFSAQQFPDLHSELNLSSLELGDSALYFCASSATTGAGTEAFFGQGTRLTVV.

The chain couples TRBV6-5 to TRBJ2-3, with D tentatively TRBD1 (6 bases). V was pared by 6 bases and J by 6 bases, with 13 bases between. From germline, CDR1 is MNHEY and CDR2 SVGAGI. The CDR3 has 13 residues. The DNA of the CDR3 is TGTGCCAGCAGCCGGGACACGGTCGATACGCAGTATTTT. Amino acids: CASSRDTVDTQYF.

The chain has TRBV6-1 and TRBJ2-7, with 9 bases identical to TRBD1. Unmatched junction bases numbered 8, after V lost 4 bases and J lost 4 bases. Germline lookup yields CDR1 MNHNS and CDR2 SASEGT. The CDR3 totals 15 residues. The CDR3 sequence is CASSVRDRAVYEQYF. The DNA for the CDR3 is TGTGCCAGCAGTGTCCGGGACAGGGCAGTTTACGAGCAGTACTTC.

This chain uses TRBV5-1 with TRBJ2-3; D perhaps matches TRBD2 (6 bases). The V end lost 4 bases, the J end lost 4 bases, and 13 bases lay between the germline ends. CDR3 size: 14 residues. The germline V gene has CDR1 SGHRS and CDR2 YFSETQ. The CDR3 is CASSDRRGADTQYF. CDR3 DNA: TGCGCCAGCAGCGACCGGAGGGGCGCAGATACGCAGTATTTT.

This chain uses TRBV28 with TRBJ1-5, with a tentative D call TRBD1 (6 bases). Between the trimmed V and J ends, which lost 4 bases and 6 bases, there was a span of 10 bases. Germline-derived CDR1 and CDR2 are MDHEN and SYDVKM. The CDR3 is 13 amino acids. The CDR3 spells CASSWTEAQPQHF. CDR3 nucleotides: TGTGCCAGCAGTTGGACAGAAGCTCAGCCCCAGCATTTT.

This chain uses TRBV28 with TRBJ2-1; TRBD2 matches 8 bases. J gave up 0 bases and V 11 bases, and 9 bases lay outside the gene matches. CDR3 size: 15 residues. Germline CDR1 is MDHEN and CDR2 is SYDVKM. CDR3 in amino acids: CAGARGGSSYNEQFF. For the CDR3, the DNA is TGTGCCGGAGCCCGGGGGGGAAGCTCCTACAATGAGCAGTTCTTC.

The chain employs TRBV5-1 and TRBJ2-3; 9 nucleotides line up with TRBD2. Germline lookup yields CDR1 SGHRS and CDR2 YFSETQ. V lost 2 bases and J lost 1; bases outside the gene matches: 2. CDR3 size: 15 residues. This chain's CDR3 is CASSLERGGTDTQYF. In DNA, the CDR3 is TGCGCCAGCAGCTTAGAGCGGGGGGGCACAGATACGCAGTATTTT.

The chain has TRBV6-5 and TRBJ2-5; D unclear. Germline CDR1 and CDR2: MNHEY and SVGAGI. V was clipped by 7 bases and J by 5 bases, with 20 bases between them. The CDR3 spans 15 residues. Here the CDR3 reads CASTPGVSPWETQYF. The CDR3 region has the DNA TGTGCCAGCACCCCAGGTGTCTCGCCTTGGGAGACCCAGTACTTC.

The table lists this clone with a few counts. The chain carries TRBV7-9 and TRBJ1-2, with TRBD1 matching over 9 bases. Germline loops: CDR1 SEHNR, CDR2 FQNEAQ (reference sequence). J lost 7 bases, V lost 0 bases, and 6 bases had no gene match. This CDR3 contains 15 residues. CDR3 bases: TGTGCCAGCAGCTTAGCTGGGACAGGGTCCTTTGGCTACACCTTC. As protein: CASSLAGTGSFGYTF.

The chain employs TRBV19 and TRBJ2-3, with D possibly matching TRBD1 (5 bases). Deletions cut 7 bases from V and 6 bases from J, with 17 bases between. Germline V gene lookup returns CDR1 LNHDA and CDR2 SQIVND (reference sequence). The CDR3 is 14 residues long. CDR3 amino acids: CASTLGVPPDTQYF. The CDR3 DNA is TGTGCCAGTACCCTAGGGGTGCCCCCGGATACGCAGTATTTT. The whole variable domain, filled in from reference TRBV19 and TRBJ2-3, reads DGGITQSPKYLFRKEGQNVTLSCEQNLNHDAMYWYRQDPGQGLRLIYYSQIVNDFQKGDIAEGYSVSREKKESFPLTVTSAQKNPTAFYLCASTLGVPPDTQYFGPGTRLTVL.

The chain carries TRBV28 and TRBJ1-5; 11 bases line up with TRBD1. Germline V gives CDR1 MDHEN, CDR2 SYDVKM. This CDR3 region has 15 residues. The ends lost 6 bases at V and 4 bases at J; junction bases unmatched: 5. The CDR3 DNA reads as TGTGCCAGCAGCGCCGGGACAGGGGGGAATCAGCCCCAGCATTTT. Amino acids: CASSAGTGGNQPQHF.

V usage is TRBV7-9 and J usage is TRBJ1-2, with D possibly TRBD1 on 6 matching bases. V was shortened by 5 bases and J by 4 bases, with 17 bases between the two germline ends. CDR3 length: 15 amino acids. CDR1 and CDR2 from the germline V gene are SEHNR and FQNEAQ (reference sequence). Here the CDR3 DNA reads TGTGCCAGCAGCGATCTGAAACAGGGCGGCTATGGCTACACCTTC. Translating gives CASSDLKQGGYGYTF.

The chain uses TRBV27 and TRBJ2-7; TRBD2 agrees at 15 bases. Germline V gene lookup returns CDR1 MNHEY and CDR2 SMNVEV (reference sequence). This CDR3 has 14 residues. V was clipped by 5 bases and J by 6 bases; unmatched bases: 2. CDR3 bases: TGTGCCAGCAGTAAGGGACTAGCGGGAGGCGAGCAGTACTTC. The encoded protein is CASSKGLAGGEQYF.

This sequence joins TRBV5-5 and TRBJ2-5; 9 nucleotides line up with TRBD1. CDR1 is SGHKS and CDR2 is YYEKEE in the germline V gene (reference sequence). This CDR3 is 14 amino acids long. The V and J ends lost 4 bases and 2 bases, in that order; junction bases with no gene match: 3. In DNA, the CDR3 is TGTGCCAGCAGCCGACAGGGGGGACAAGAGACCCAGTACTTC. Amino acid sequence: CASSRQGGQETQYF.

The J gene is TRBJ1-4, the V gene TRBV28, with 7 bases aligning to TRBD1. Trimming cost V 6 bases and J 5 bases; bases outside gene matches: 9. The CDR3 is 15 residues long. CDR1 MDHEN and CDR2 SYDVKM come from the germline V gene. The CDR3 region is CASRDRDRRNEKLFF. In DNA, the CDR3 is TGTGCCAGCAGGGACCGGGACAGACGAAATGAAAAACTGTTTTTT.

The V gene is TRBV28, the J gene TRBJ2-1; perhaps TRBD1 as D (6 bases). CDR1 MDHEN and CDR2 SYDVKM come from the germline V gene. This CDR3 has 15 residues. Trimming left V 2 bases short and J 5 bases short, with 13 bases between. CDR3 coding DNA: TGTGCCAGCAGTTTAATAGCCCGGACAGACAATGAGCAGTTCTTC. Protein sequence: CASSLIARTDNEQFF. The entire variable domain, with the rest obtained from reference TRBV28 and TRBJ2-1, is as follows: DVKVTQSSRYLVKRTGEKVFLECVQDMDHENMFWYRQDPGLGLRLIYFSYDVKMKEKGDIPEGYSVSREKKERFSLILESASTNQTSMYLCASSLIARTDNEQFFGPGTRLTVL.